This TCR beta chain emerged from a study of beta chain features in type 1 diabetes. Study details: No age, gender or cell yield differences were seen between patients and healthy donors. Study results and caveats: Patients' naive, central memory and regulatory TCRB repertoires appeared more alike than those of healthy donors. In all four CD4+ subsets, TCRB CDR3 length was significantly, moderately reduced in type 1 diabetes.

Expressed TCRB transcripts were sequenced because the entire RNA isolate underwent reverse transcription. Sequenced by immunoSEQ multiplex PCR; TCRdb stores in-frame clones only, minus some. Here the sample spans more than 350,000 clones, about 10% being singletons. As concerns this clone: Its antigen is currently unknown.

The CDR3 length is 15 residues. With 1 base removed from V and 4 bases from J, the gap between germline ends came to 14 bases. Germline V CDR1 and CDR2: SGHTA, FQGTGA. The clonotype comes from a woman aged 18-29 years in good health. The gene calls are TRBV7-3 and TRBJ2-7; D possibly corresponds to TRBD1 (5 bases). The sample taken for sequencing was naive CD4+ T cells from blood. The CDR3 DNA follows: TGTGCCAGCAGCTTAAGGGGCGGAGCTCATTACGAGCAGTACTTC. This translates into CASSLRGGAHYEQYF.